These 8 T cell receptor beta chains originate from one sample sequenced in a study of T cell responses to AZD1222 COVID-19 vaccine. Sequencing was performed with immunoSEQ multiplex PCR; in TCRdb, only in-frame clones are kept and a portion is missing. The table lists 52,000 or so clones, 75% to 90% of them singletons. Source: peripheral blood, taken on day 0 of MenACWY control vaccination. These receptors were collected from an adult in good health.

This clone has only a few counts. CDR3 sequence reads: CASRIRQGVYNEQFF. CDR3 DNA: TGTGCCAGTAGGATCCGACAGGGGGTTTACAATGAGCAGTTCTTC. The chain employs TRBV19 and TRBJ2-1; 9 bases line up with TRBD1. The CDR3 length is 15 residues. V lost 6 bases, J lost 4 bases, and 7 bases stayed unmatched. Germline V gene data show CDR1 as LNHDA and CDR2 as SQIVND (reference sequence).

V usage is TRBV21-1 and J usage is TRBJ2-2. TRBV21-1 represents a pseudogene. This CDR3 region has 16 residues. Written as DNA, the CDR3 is TGTGCCAGCATGTCCCCCGGGACGATTTTTTGCGGGGAGCTGTTTTTT. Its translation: CASMSPGTIFCGELFF.

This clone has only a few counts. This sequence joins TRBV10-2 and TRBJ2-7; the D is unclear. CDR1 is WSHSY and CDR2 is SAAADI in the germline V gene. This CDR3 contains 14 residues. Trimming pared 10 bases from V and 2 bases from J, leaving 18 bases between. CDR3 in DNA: TGCGCCACTAAGGTCACTACAGAGGCCTACGAGCAGTACTTC. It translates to CATKVTTEAYEQYF.

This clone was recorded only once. CDR3 amino acids: CASSQDRLAGEQFF. In DNA form, the CDR3 reads TGTGCCAGCAGCCAAGACCGTTTAGCGGGCGAGCAGTTCTTC. The chain has TRBV4-2 and TRBJ2-1, with 7 bases identical to TRBD2. The CDR3 runs to 14 residues. Germline lookup yields CDR1 LGHNA and CDR2 YNFKEQ. With V trimmed by 0 bases and J by 10 bases, 6 bases remained unmatched.

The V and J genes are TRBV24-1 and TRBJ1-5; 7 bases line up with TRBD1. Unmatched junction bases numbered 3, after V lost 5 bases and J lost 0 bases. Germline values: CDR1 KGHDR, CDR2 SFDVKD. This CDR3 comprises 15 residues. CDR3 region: CATSAGTVSNQPQHF. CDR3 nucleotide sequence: TGTGCCACCAGTGCCGGGACAGTTAGCAATCAGCCCCAGCATTTT.

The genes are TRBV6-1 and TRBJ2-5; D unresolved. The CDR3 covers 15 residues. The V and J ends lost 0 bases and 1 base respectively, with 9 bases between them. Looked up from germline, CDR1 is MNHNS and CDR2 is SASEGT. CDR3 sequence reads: CASSEASGTQETQYF. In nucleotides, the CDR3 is TGTGCCAGCAGTGAAGCTTCCGGAACCCAAGAGACCCAGTACTTC.

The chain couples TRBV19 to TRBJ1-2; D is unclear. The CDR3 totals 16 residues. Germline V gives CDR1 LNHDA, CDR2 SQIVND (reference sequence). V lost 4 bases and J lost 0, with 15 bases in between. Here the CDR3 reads CASSNLEPLTNYGYTF. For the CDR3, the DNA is TGTGCCAGTAGTAACCTTGAGCCCCTAACTAACTATGGCTACACCTTC.

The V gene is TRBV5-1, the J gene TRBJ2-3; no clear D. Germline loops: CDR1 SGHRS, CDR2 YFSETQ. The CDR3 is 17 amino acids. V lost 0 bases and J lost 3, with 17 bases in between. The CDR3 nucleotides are TGCGCCAGCAGCTTGGGAATGATTCGGCCTGGGACAGATACGCAGTATTTT. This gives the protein CASSLGMIRPGTDTQYF.